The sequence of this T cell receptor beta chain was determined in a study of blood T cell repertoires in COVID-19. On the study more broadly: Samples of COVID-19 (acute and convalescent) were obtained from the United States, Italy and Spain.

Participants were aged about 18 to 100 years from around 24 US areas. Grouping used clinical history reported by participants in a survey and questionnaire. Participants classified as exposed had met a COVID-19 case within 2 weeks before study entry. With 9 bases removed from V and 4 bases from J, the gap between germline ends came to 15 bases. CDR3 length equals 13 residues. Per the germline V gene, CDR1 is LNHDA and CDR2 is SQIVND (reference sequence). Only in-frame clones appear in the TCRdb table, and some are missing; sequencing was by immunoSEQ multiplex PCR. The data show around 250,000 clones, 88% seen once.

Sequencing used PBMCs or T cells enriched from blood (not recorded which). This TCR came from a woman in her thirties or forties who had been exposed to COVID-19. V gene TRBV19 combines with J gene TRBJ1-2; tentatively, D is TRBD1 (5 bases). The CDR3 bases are TGTGCCAGCCACCTCGGGGGAGTCTATGGCTACACCTTC. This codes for CASHLGGVYGYTF.